Reported below is one T cell receptor beta chain. Its antigen is unknown. No qualities accompany the bases; no much larger clone lies one base away. RNA was extracted using the RNeasy kit, and roughly 0.5 to 1 ug of the RNA was reverse transcribed with random hexamers. The immunoSEQ multiplex PCR assay, which covers 54 Vbeta and 13 Jbeta segments, was used to amplify TCR beta CDR3 regions. PCR amplification bias was corrected by using a synthetic template baseline for primer optimization and computational correction. The original methods were these. Only productive sequences were kept, with reads annotated to V, D and J genes according to IMGT and analyzed in immunoSEQ Analyzer. Clonality was computed as one minus Shannon entropy normalized by log2 of the number of productive unique sequences. Public and private clones were assessed among the 100 most prevalent clones of each patient and control. Clones were defined as Susac-specific if absent from the healthy and MS cohorts, from approximately 1,100 published viral clones and from other ImmuneACCESS disease sequences. TCRdb reanalyzed the raw reads on its own, using fastp at Q25 for trimming and MiXCR for clone calling, and kept in-frame beta chains. Identical CDR3 proteins give one entry, which carries the most common genes and DNA. TCRdb, rather than the study authors, made the V and J calls. The sample profile shows about 200,000 distinct CDR3 sequences; around 96% of them were found once. In total, the top ten clones hold approximately 0.097% of the sample.

The entry originates in a study of CD8 T cells in Susac syndrome (dated by TCRdb to between 2018 and 2021). Describing the broader study: Whether CD8+ T cell activation and differentiation in Susac syndrome was antigen driven was tested using repertoire sequencing.

Including cysteine and phenylalanine, the CDR3 has 12 amino acids. Only the CDR3 part of the read is kept: 36 bases, read in frame from the first base. The germline ends are 7 bases apart after V is trimmed by 4 bases and J by 4 bases. The germline V gene (reference sequence) gives CDR1 as LNHNV and CDR2 as YYDKDF. Beyond this particular receptor, the publication reports: The study acknowledged that relatively few individuals were included in the TCR sequencing and HLA analysis.

Peripheral blood CD8+ and CD4+ T cells from healthy donors, Susac syndrome patients and multiple sclerosis patients were profiled using high-throughput TCR beta sequencing. The multiple sclerosis controls were treatment-naive patients who had stable or active relapsing-remitting disease and met the revised McDonald criteria. CD8+ TEMRA cells were enriched by FACS, while bulk CD8+ and CD4+ T cells were purified by magnetic negative isolation. Blood was drawn into EDTA tubes, processed within 24 hours, and PBMCs were isolated by density gradient centrifugation. PBMCs destined for TCR sequencing were cryopreserved in liquid nitrogen and later thawed in a 37 °C water bath. Purity of sorted or isolated CD4+, CD8+ and CD8+ TEMRA cells was at least 90%.

The source material was CD4+ T cells from PBMCs. The chain uses TRBV15 and TRBJ1-2; the D gene cannot be named for sure. The source is a human donor with multiple sclerosis. The nucleotides read TGTGCCACCAGCAACGAGATCTATGGCTACACCTTC. It is translated as CATSNEIYGYTF.